These 22 T cell receptor beta chains originate from one sample sequenced in a study of response to subunit inactivated influenza vaccine. TCRdb recomputed calls from the RT-PCR reads with MiXCR, one row per CDR3 protein. In the table there are around 520,000 distinct CDR3 sequences, less than 30% of which are singletons. The sample consisted of CD4+ T cells sorted from PBMCs, taken 4 to 6 days after vaccination. These receptors were taken from a man aged 45-65 years who received an inactivated influenza vaccine.

This clonotype showed up just once. V and J are TRBV20-1 and TRBJ1-5; no reliable D call. From germline, CDR1 is DFQATT and CDR2 SNEGSKA (reference sequence). The germline V and J ends were trimmed by 0 bases and 4 bases, with 10 bases remaining between them. This CDR3 comprises 14 residues. This CDR3 reads CSARDPSKNQPQHF. The CDR3 coding sequence is TGCAGTGCTAGAGATCCAAGCAAGAATCAGCCCCAGCATTTT.

This chain uses TRBV10-3 with TRBJ2-7; TRBD1 aligns across 10 bases. The germline V gene has CDR1 ENHRY and CDR2 SYGVKD. The V gene end was trimmed by 9 bases and the J gene end by 3 bases; junction bases not matched to a gene: 8. This CDR3 contains 14 residues. The CDR3 spells CAISTGTGVYEQYF. The CDR3 DNA sequence: TGTGCCATAAGTACCGGGACAGGGGTCTACGAGCAGTACTTC.

This clonotype occurred a few times. The chain combines TRBV5-1 with TRBJ2-1; 9 bases are shared with TRBD2. CDR1 is SGHRS, CDR2 YFSETQ, per germline. The CDR3 loop spans 14 amino acids. V was clipped by 5 bases and J by 5 bases; unmatched bases: 5. The CDR3 DNA is TGCGCCAGCAGTGGGGGGACTAGCCACAATGAGCAGTTCTTC. Protein sequence: CASSGGTSHNEQFF.

The gene calls are TRBV6-1 and TRBJ1-4; TRBD1 matches 8 bases. CDR3 length: 15 residues. V trimming: 6 bases; J trimming: 8 bases; junction bases outside the gene matches: 11. Per the germline V gene, CDR1 is MNHNS and CDR2 is SASEGT. CDR3 DNA: TGTGCCAGCAGGCCCCTTGGACAGGGAGGAGAAAAACTGTTTTTT. This translates into CASRPLGQGGEKLFF.

J is TRBJ2-1 and V is TRBV5-1, with 9 bases identical to TRBD2. The CDR3 is 15 residues long. Germline assignment: CDR1 SGHRS and CDR2 YFSETQ. Trimming took 4 bases from V and 6 from J; bases not matched to a gene: 8. CDR3 loop: CASSPRTSEGNEQFF. The CDR3 DNA follows: TGCGCCAGCAGCCCAAGGACTAGCGAGGGCAATGAGCAGTTCTTC.

The V call is TRBV7-2, the J call TRBJ1-5, with no clear D. The CDR3 covers 15 residues. CDR1 SGHTA and CDR2 FQGNSA come from the germline V gene. Deletions cut 5 bases from V and 4 bases from J, with 15 bases between. In DNA, the CDR3 is TGTGCCAGCAGCGACGACGGCTTACGGAATCAGCCCCAGCATTTT. Protein product: CASSDDGLRNQPQHF.

This clonotype was seen many times. This chain joins TRBV6-2 or TRBV6-3 and TRBJ2-1; the match to TRBD1 covers 8 bases. With V trimmed by 6 bases and J by 9 bases, 10 bases remained unmatched. This CDR3 has 14 residues. Germline V lookup: CDR1 MNHEY, CDR2 SVGEGT. The CDR3 spells CASRDQGARTEQFF. The CDR3 DNA reads as TGTGCCAGCAGAGACCAGGGGGCGCGTACTGAGCAGTTCTTC.

The J gene is TRBJ2-7, the V gene TRBV6-1, with 10 bases identical to TRBD2. With V trimmed by 6 bases and J by 3 bases, 8 bases remained unmatched. CDR3 length: 15 amino acids. CDR1 and CDR2 (germline): MNHNS, SASEGT. The CDR3 region has the DNA TGTGCCAGCAGAGCCGGGACTAGCGCAAGCTACGAGCAGTACTTC. Protein: CASRAGTSASYEQYF.

This clonotype was seen only once. The V and J genes are TRBV3-1 and TRBJ2-1; D possibly corresponds to TRBD2 (6 bases). The CDR3 length is 15 residues. V lost 2 bases to trimming and J lost 8 bases, with 16 bases between them. Per germline, CDR1 LGHDT and CDR2 YNNKEL (reference sequence). The CDR3 loop is CASSQTGTSVDEQFF. The DNA of the CDR3 is TGTGCCAGCAGCCAAACCGGGACTTCGGTGGATGAGCAGTTCTTC.

The chain uses TRBV5-1 and TRBJ1-5; 10 bases are shared with TRBD1. The CDR3 is 16 residues long. V shed 0 bases, J shed 6 bases, and the junction held 6 bases outside the gene matches. From germline, CDR1 is SGHRS and CDR2 YFSETQ. The CDR3 DNA follows: TGCGCCAGCAGCTTGGGGGGGGGACAGGGGAGTCAGCCCCAGCATTTT. Translating it yields CASSLGGGQGSQPQHF.

V usage is TRBV12-3 or TRBV12-4 and J usage is TRBJ2-7; no clear D. The CDR3 sequence is 14 residues long. V lost 2 bases and J 0 bases, leaving 8 bases between the germline ends. This chain's CDR3 is CASSLRAVSYEQYF. The CDR3 DNA is TGTGCCAGCAGTTTAAGGGCAGTCTCCTACGAGCAGTACTTC.

This clonotype has just a few counts. At one end the junction does not follow the germline gene, possibly because of a read error. The rearrangement joins TRBV12-3 or TRBV12-4 to TRBJ2-5; 8 nucleotides line up with TRBD2. The CDR3 contains 14 residues. CDR3 DNA: TGTGCCAGCAGTCCAAAGCGGGAGCGGGAGACTCAGTACTTC. Translated, it gives CASSPKRERETQYF.

The chain is built from TRBV29-1 and TRBJ1-1; 9 bases line up with TRBD1. J lost 9 bases, V lost 7 bases, and 12 bases had no gene match. The V gene's germline CDR1 is SQVTM and CDR2 ANQGSEA. This CDR3 is 13 amino acids long. CDR3 region: CSAGTGSRPQAFF. For the CDR3, the DNA is TGCAGCGCCGGGACAGGGAGCAGACCCCAAGCTTTCTTT. The complete variable domain, with remaining parts taken from reference TRBV29-1 and TRBJ1-1, reads SAVISQKPSRDICQRGTSLTIQCQVDSQVTMMFWYRQQPGQSLTLIATANQGSEATYESGFVIDKFPISRPNLTFSTLTVSNMSPEDSSIYLCSAGTGSRPQAFFGQGTRLTVV.

V gene TRBV7-6 combines with J gene TRBJ2-2, with TRBD2 matching over 13 bases. Germline-derived CDR1 and CDR2 are SGHVS and FNYEAQ. V shed 1 base, J shed 6 bases, and the junction held 11 bases outside the gene matches. CDR3 length equals 19 residues. CDR3 region: CASSLVVRGLAGRSGELFF. CDR3 DNA sequence: TGTGCCAGCAGCTTAGTTGTCCGGGGACTAGCGGGAAGGTCCGGGGAGCTGTTTTTT.

The chain is built from TRBV20-1 and TRBJ2-7; D unclear. V lost 1 base and J lost 5, with 12 bases in between. CDR3 length equals 13 residues. Germline CDR1 DFQATT, CDR2 SNEGSKA (reference sequence). The CDR3: CSARVMGSNEQYF. The DNA of the CDR3 is TGCAGTGCTAGAGTCATGGGTTCCAACGAGCAGTACTTC.

J is TRBJ2-7 and V is TRBV6-5; no clear D gene. This CDR3 comprises 11 residues. Per the germline V gene, CDR1 is MNHEY and CDR2 is SVGAGI. Trimming removed 6 bases at V and 2 bases at J, with 5 bases between. In DNA form, the CDR3 reads TGTGCCAGCAGGAATGCCTACGAGCAGTACTTC. Translated, it gives CASRNAYEQYF.

The CDR3 loop is CASSLSETTKQYF. CDR3 DNA: TGCGCCAGCAGCTTATCGGAGACTACGAAGCAGTACTTC. This rearrangement joins TRBV5-1 to TRBJ2-7; perhaps TRBD2 as D (5 bases). The CDR3 covers 13 residues. The ends were cut back, 2 bases at V and 8 bases at J, with 14 bases in the middle. CDR1 is SGHRS and CDR2 is YFSETQ in the germline V gene. The full variable domain, with the rest looked up from reference TRBV5-1 and TRBJ2-7, is KAGVTQTPRYLIKTRGQQVTLSCSPISGHRSVSWYQQTPGQGLQFLFEYFSETQRNKGNFPGRFSGRQFSNSRSEMNVSTLELGDSALYLCASSLSETTKQYFGPGTRLTVT.

The chain carries TRBV4-1 and TRBJ2-2, with unresolved D. Germline CDR1 is MGHRA and CDR2 is YSYEKL. The CDR3 length is 14 residues. The V end lost 2 bases, the J end lost 7 bases, and 11 bases lay between the germline ends. CDR3 nucleotides: TGCGCCAGCAGCCAAAGGGTTTTCATCGGGGAGCTGTTTTTT. It encodes CASSQRVFIGELFF.

This clonotype turned up a few times. V is TRBV7-9 and J is TRBJ1-1, with D uncertain. Trimming removed 5 bases at V and 6 bases at J, with 10 bases between. The germline V gene has CDR1 SEHNR and CDR2 FQNEAQ (reference sequence). The CDR3 has 12 amino acids. Here the CDR3 DNA reads TGTGCCAGCAGCCGGGGAAGCGCTGAAGCTTTCTTT. Its protein product is CASSRGSAEAFF.

CDR3 region: CASSLEQARETQYF. The CDR3 nucleotides are TGTGCCAGCAGCTTGGAACAGGCGAGGGAGACCCAGTACTTC. The chain is built from TRBV5-5 and TRBJ2-5, with D maybe TRBD1 (5 bases). In germline, CDR1 is SGHKS, CDR2 YYEKEE (reference sequence). This CDR3 contains 14 residues. V was shortened by 0 bases and J by 5 bases, with 11 bases between the two germline ends.

Only a few counts were recorded for this clonotype. J is TRBJ2-3 and V is TRBV24-1, with a weak D call TRBD2 (6 bases). V shed 5 bases and J shed 3 bases, with 17 bases lying between them. CDR1 and CDR2 from the germline V gene are KGHDR and SFDVKD. This CDR3 is 16 amino acids long. CDR3 loop: CATSVPRHRGTDTQYF. The CDR3 DNA reads as TGTGCCACCAGTGTTCCGAGACACCGGGGGACAGATACGCAGTATTTT.

The chain joins TRBV28 to TRBJ2-1, with a tentative D call TRBD2 (5 bases). The germline V gene encodes CDR1 MDHEN and CDR2 SYDVKM. The CDR3 is made up of 15 amino acids. The ends were cut back, 4 bases at V and 0 bases at J, with 10 bases in the middle. The CDR3 coding sequence is TGTGCCAGCAGTTCCGGAGGCCGCTCCTACAATGAGCAGTTCTTC. Its protein is CASSSGGRSYNEQFF.